This TCR beta chain emerged from a study of OX40 agonist ivuxolimab in advanced cancers. Across the study: Prior anti-PD-1, anti-PD-L1 or anti-CTLA-4 therapy was allowed; approximately 40% had some.

Trimming stripped 6 bases from V and 6 bases from J, with 15 bases between. Germline CDR1 and CDR2: MNHEY and SVGAGI. This CDR3 spans 14 amino acids. Assay: immunoSEQ multiplex PCR; the TCRdb copy retains only in-frame clones and omits some. The sample lists around 72,000 clones, 80% to 95% seen once, with 2.2% in the top ten. The sequence came from an adult with an advanced solid tumor such as melanoma, head and neck, liver or kidney cancer. The sequencing here drew on CD4+ or CD8+ T cells sorted from blood, taken in a trial of the OX40 agonist ivuxolimab. The gene calls are TRBV6-5 and TRBJ1-5; D is possibly TRBD1 (5 bases). In DNA form, the CDR3 reads TGTGCCAGCAGGTCCTCAGGGTCAGGTCAGCCCCAGCATTTT. The encoded protein is CASRSSGSGQPQHF.